Here is one T cell receptor beta chain with its context. At least ten counts were recorded for this clonotype. Which antigen it targets is not known. No much larger clone exists at a distance of one base, and base qualities are not known. This sample is part of a study of T cells in Graves' hyperthyroidism and ophthalmopathy (dated by TCRdb to between 2017 and 2020). For context, the study as a whole: Peripheral blood was collected at initial diagnosis, before any treatment. TCR V-J signatures able to tell the groups apart were searched for in a discovery cohort of 100 patients, of whom roughly 42 had Graves' ophthalmopathy and roughly 59 had stable Graves' hyperthyroidism. An independent validation cohort of 18 to 20 hyperthyroidism patients and some 15 patients who later progressed to ophthalmopathy tested prospective prediction of ophthalmopathy. For training and testing, the 100 or so patients in the discovery cohort were randomly divided in a 7:3 ratio. In six Graves' hyperthyroidism patients, the study also compared T-cell repertoires from thyroid tissue with T-cell repertoires from blood. Following sampling, methimazole starting at 30 mg daily was given to hyperthyroidism patients, and high-dose intravenous methylprednisolone was given to ophthalmopathy patients. According to the paper, TCR Vbeta CDR3 sequencing was carried out on approximately 140 peripheral blood samples, which came from around 43 ophthalmopathy, around 75 hyperthyroidism and roughly 17 progressor patients. Overall study results and their limits: No statistical method was used to set the sample size in advance, and investigators knew the group allocation. In validation, the model predicted progression to ophthalmopathy with approximately 71% sensitivity and less than 80% specificity, a median of around 6.6 months before onset. Most expanded thyroid clonotypes (frequency above 0.001) were also found in blood, which suggests that blood repertoires may mirror thyroid immune responses. Ophthalmopathy was separated from stable hyperthyroidism by a 13 V-J signature model, with 85% to 90% sensitivity and roughly 81% specificity obtained in cross-validation and 80%/75% obtained in testing.

The TCR beta CDR3 regions were amplified from RNA transcripts. The first round of RT-PCR for the TCR CDR3 was performed with the HTBI primer set and the Qiagen OneStep RT-PCR kit. Libraries were constructed in a second round of multiplex PCR, after which size selection and purification were performed. The libraries were sequenced on an Illumina HiSeq2000 using paired-end 100 bp reads. Per the source publication's procedure: Raw data were processed with SOAPnuke, discarding reads with adapters, uncalled bases, mean Phred below 15, or no exact constant-primer or identifier match. COPE v1.2.5 was used to merge the high-quality paired reads, and each unique nucleotide sequence was defined as a clonotype. MiTCR v1.1 was used to align the clonotypes against IMGT TRBV, TRBD and TRBJ reference segments. Analysis was restricted to V-J combinations with a frequency above 0.0001, which covered roughly 99% of repertoires. A TCS score was defined as the ratio of F50 (clonal expansion) to E x V (chaos), with BLOSUM62-based TCRdist applied between CDR3 peptides within each V-J. Welch's t-statistics and random forest reduced fewer than 550 V-J features to 13, which were used in a naive Bayes classifier (R e1071). TCRdb took the public reads, trimmed them with fastp at Q25, ran MiXCR for clone calling and kept in-frame beta chains. Identical CDR3 protein sequences are pooled into one entry, listed with their most common genes and DNA. The authors' filters were not applied to this entry. The table for this sample lists some 210,000 distinct CDR3 sequences; roughly 17% of them were counted only once. Roughly 53% of the sample goes to the ten largest clones.

From the cysteine through the phenylalanine, the CDR3 covers 14 amino acids. Only CDR3 DNA remains: 42 bases, in frame from the first base. For CDR1 and CDR2, the germline V gene lists SGHTA and FQGNSA. V was cut back by 3 bases and J by 0 bases, leaving a gap of 8 bases between them. Stable Graves' hyperthyroidism was defined as no progression to ophthalmopathy during 18 months of follow-up. Hyperthyroidism patients were newly diagnosed, with disease duration under 2 months, and aged 18 to 65 years. Patients with uncontrolled infections, other autoimmune diseases, pregnancy or lactation were excluded. Clinical symptoms, serum thyroxine and TRAb, thyroid ultrasound, and orbital computed tomography formed the basis for the diagnoses. Ficoll-Paque density gradient centrifugation was used to isolate PBMCs from 8 to 10 ml of fresh peripheral blood. Trizol reagent was used to extract total RNA, and RNA quality was then checked on an Agilent 2100 Bioanalyzer.

The receptor was isolated from a man aged 45 to 65 with Graves' hyperthyroidism. The rearranged segments are TRBV7-2 and TRBJ2-5; there is no confident call for the D gene. The sample comprised blood. The nucleotide sequence reads TGTGCCAGCAGCTTTCAAGGAAACCAAGAGACCCAGTACTTC. Its amino acids are CASSFQGNQETQYF.